One sample yielded the 21 T cell receptor beta chains listed below, sequenced in a study of blood T cell repertoires in COVID-19. Data came from immunoSEQ multiplex PCR; TCRdb stores just in-frame clones and leaves some out. Here the sample spans some 250,000 clones, roughly 88% being singletons. The sequenced sample consisted of peripheral blood. These receptors all stem from a young woman with acute or convalescent COVID-19.

This clone was seen just once. This chain's CDR3 is CASSLENRNEQFF. The CDR3 DNA reads as TGTGCCAGCAGCTTGGAAAACAGAAATGAGCAGTTCTTC. The rearrangement links TRBV5-5 to TRBJ2-1; D gene uncertain. V was pared by 0 bases and J by 7 bases, with 8 bases between. CDR1 is SGHKS, CDR2 YYEKEE, per germline (reference sequence). This CDR3 spans 13 amino acids.

The J gene is TRBJ1-1, the V gene TRBV29-1; D unresolved. CDR3 size: 12 residues. CDR1 SQVTM and CDR2 ANQGSEA come from the germline V gene. Trimming took off 7 bases at V and 1 base at J, with 10 bases between the two ends. CDR3 region: CSASRQNTEAFF. CDR3 DNA: TGCAGCGCCAGCAGACAGAACACTGAAGCTTTCTTT.

The chain combines TRBV5-1 with TRBJ1-5, with 8 positions matching TRBD1. V shed 0 bases, J shed 5 bases, and the junction held 7 bases outside the gene matches. Germline loops: CDR1 SGHRS, CDR2 YFSETQ. CDR3 length: 16 residues. This CDR3 is CASSLGDRIDDQPQHF. Written as DNA, the CDR3 is TGCGCCAGCAGCTTGGGGGACAGGATCGACGATCAGCCCCAGCATTTT.

The CDR3 sequence is CASSFAGTSGRGIHEQYF. The CDR3 DNA sequence: TGTGCCAGCAGCTTCGCCGGGACTAGCGGGAGAGGTATCCACGAGCAGTACTTC. The chain uses TRBV5-4 and TRBJ2-7, with TRBD2 identical over 14 bases. V was pared by 2 bases and J by 5 bases, with 12 bases of the junction left unmatched. Germline-derived CDR1 and CDR2 are SGHNT and YYREEE (reference sequence). The CDR3 extends over 18 amino acids.

This chain joins TRBV4-3 and TRBJ2-3, with TRBD2 identical over 7 bases. From germline, CDR1 is LGHNA and CDR2 YSLEER. The CDR3 is 15 amino acids. Trimming cost V 0 bases and J 3 bases; bases outside gene matches: 3. In DNA form, the CDR3 reads TGCGCCAGCAGCCAAGAACTAGCGCTGACAGATACGCAGTATTTT. It yields the protein CASSQELALTDTQYF.

The V gene is TRBV19, the J gene TRBJ2-7; the D gene is possibly TRBD1 (5 bases). Trimming took off 5 bases at V and 2 bases at J, with 10 bases between the two ends. The CDR3 covers 13 residues. Germline V gene sequence: CDR1 LNHDA, CDR2 SQIVND (reference sequence). CDR3 sequence (DNA): TGTGCCAGTAGTCTCTTAGGGGCCTACGAGCAGTACTTC. Translating gives CASSLLGAYEQYF.

The chain carries TRBV2 and TRBJ2-3; D remains unclear. Looked up from germline, CDR1 is SNHLY and CDR2 is FYNNEI. V was cut by 3 bases and J by 8 bases, with 6 bases left in between. The length of the CDR3 is 11 residues. Here the CDR3 DNA reads TGTGCCAGCAGTGAGACGGGTACGCAGTATTTT. It translates to CASSETGTQYF.

The chain carries TRBV6-5 and TRBJ1-5, with D perhaps TRBD1 (5 bases). Germline V gene sequence: CDR1 MNHEY, CDR2 SVGAGI. The CDR3 loop spans 13 amino acids. V was pared by 6 bases and J by 3 bases, with 9 bases between. CDR3 region: CASRSRDNQPQHF. The DNA of the CDR3 is TGTGCCAGCAGATCCAGGGACAATCAGCCCCAGCATTTT.

This chain uses TRBV29-1 with TRBJ1-5, with D possibly being TRBD1 (6 bases). Trimming pared 0 bases from V and 7 bases from J, leaving 10 bases between. The CDR3 is made up of 13 amino acids. CDR1 is SQVTM, CDR2 ANQGSEA, per germline. CDR3 residues: CSVEESRGQPQHF. The DNA of the CDR3 is TGCAGCGTTGAAGAAAGCAGGGGACAGCCCCAGCATTTT. Based on the CDR3 plus reference TRBV29-1 and TRBJ1-5, the full variable domain is SAVISQKPSRDICQRGTSLTIQCQVDSQVTMMFWYRQQPGQSLTLIATANQGSEATYESGFVIDKFPISRPNLTFSTLTVSNMSPEDSSIYLCSVEESRGQPQHFGDGTRLSIL.

CDR3 region: CASTIGRGDYEQYF. The CDR3 DNA follows: TGTGCCAGCACTATAGGGCGGGGTGACTACGAGCAGTACTTC. The chain recombines TRBV7-2 with TRBJ2-7, with D perhaps TRBD2 (6 bases). V lost 7 bases and J lost 3, with 16 bases in between. The CDR3 spans 14 residues. Germline V gives CDR1 SGHTA, CDR2 FQGNSA.

A single count supports this clone. The J gene is TRBJ1-2, the V gene TRBV18, with 7 bases matching TRBD1. Germline V CDR1 and CDR2: KGHSH, LQKENI. Trimming removed 4 bases from V and 2 bases from J; junction bases left unmatched: 10. The CDR3 is 16 residues long. The CDR3 region has the DNA TGTGCCAGCTCACACCTATCGACAGGGACAAACTATGGCTACACCTTC. Protein sequence: CASSHLSTGTNYGYTF.

This clone has a handful of counts. The chain has TRBV29-1 and TRBJ1-5; 8 bases are a match to TRBD1. V lost 5 bases and J lost 1; bases outside the gene matches: 7. This CDR3 region has 15 residues. CDR1 is SQVTM, CDR2 ANQGSEA, per germline. The CDR3 is CSVSDRGRSNQPQHF. For the CDR3, the DNA is TGCAGCGTTTCCGACAGGGGACGGAGCAATCAGCCCCAGCATTTT.

This rearrangement joins TRBV2 to TRBJ1-4, with 9 bases fitting TRBD1. V shed 7 bases and J 10 bases; nucleotides not matched to a gene: 4. The CDR3 sequence is 12 residues long. CDR1 SNHLY and CDR2 FYNNEI come from the germline V gene. CDR3 in DNA: TGTGCCAGCACGCGACAGGGGGGAAAACTGTTTTTT. It encodes CASTRQGGKLFF.

This sequence joins TRBV11-3 and TRBJ2-1; 13 bases map to TRBD2. Germline assignment: CDR1 SGHNT and CDR2 YENEEA. The CDR3 consists of 15 residues. V lost 5 bases and J lost 5; bases outside the gene matches: 3. CDR3 nucleotide sequence: TGTGCCAGCAGCCTCGGGACTAGCGGGAACAATGAGCAGTTCTTC. Its protein is CASSLGTSGNNEQFF.

This clone appeared a single time. The chain has TRBV24-1 and TRBJ2-3; 11 bases are a match to TRBD2. CDR1 KGHDR and CDR2 SFDVKD come from the germline V gene. The CDR3 spans 17 residues. J gave up 2 bases and V 4 bases, and 7 bases lay outside the gene matches. As DNA, the CDR3 is TGTGCCACCAGTGACACGAGACTAGCGGGGCTCACAGATACGCAGTATTTT. It specifies CATSDTRLAGLTDTQYF.

The chain carries TRBV19 and TRBJ1-2; TRBD1 agrees at 7 bases. V lost 3 bases to trimming and J lost 4 bases; unmatched junction nucleotides: 17. The CDR3 runs to 18 residues. Germline lookup yields CDR1 LNHDA and CDR2 SQIVND (reference sequence). As DNA, the CDR3 is TGTGCCAGTAGTATTTGGGAAGGGACAGCCAACTATGGCTATGGCTACACCTTC. As protein: CASSIWEGTANYGYGYTF.

CDR3 region: CASSFPDRLYEQYF. The CDR3 DNA reads TGTGCCAGCAGCTTCCCGGACAGGCTCTACGAGCAGTACTTC. This chain uses TRBV7-9 with TRBJ2-7, with TRBD1 identical over 7 bases. From germline, CDR1 is SEHNR and CDR2 FQNEAQ (reference sequence). This CDR3 spans 14 amino acids. V trimming: 3 bases; J trimming: 3 bases; junction bases outside the gene matches: 5. Filled out from reference TRBV7-9 and TRBJ2-7, the complete variable domain reads DTGVSQNPRHKITKRGQNVTFRCDPISEHNRLYWYRQTLGQGPEFLTYFQNEAQLEKSRLLSDRFSAERPKGSFSTLEIQRTEQGDSAMYLCASSFPDRLYEQYFGPGTRLTVT.

The chain combines TRBV7-9 with TRBJ1-3; 7 bases agree with TRBD1. V lost 5 bases to trimming and J lost 0 bases; unmatched junction nucleotides: 7. Germline CDR1 SEHNR, CDR2 FQNEAQ (reference sequence). The CDR3 covers 16 residues. The CDR3 reads CASSTDRDFSGNTIYF. CDR3 in DNA: TGTGCCAGCAGCACTGACAGGGACTTCTCTGGAAACACCATATATTTT.

This chain links TRBV4-3 with TRBJ1-1; a possible D gene is TRBD1 (5 bases). The CDR3 loop spans 14 amino acids. Trimming removed 4 bases at V and 0 bases at J, with 9 bases between. The germline gives CDR1 LGHNA, CDR2 YSLEER. CDR3 DNA sequence: TGCGCCAGCAGCCGGGACTGGGTGAACACTGAAGCTTTCTTT. Protein product: CASSRDWVNTEAFF.

This clone appeared once. The chain joins TRBV19 to TRBJ2-6; the match to TRBD1 covers 8 bases. The CDR3 runs 18 residues. J was trimmed by 1 base and V by 3 bases; bases with no gene match: 8. From germline, CDR1 is LNHDA and CDR2 SQIVND (reference sequence). The DNA for the CDR3 is TGTGCCAGTAGTATGTTTGGGCAGGGGGCATCTGGGGCCAACGTCCTGACTTTC. It yields the protein CASSMFGQGASGANVLTF.

This clone showed up just once. The V call is TRBV7-9, the J call TRBJ1-1; D perhaps matches TRBD1 (6 bases). The length of the CDR3 is 12 residues. Trimming removed 0 bases from V and 12 bases from J, with 11 bases in between. CDR1 is SEHNR, CDR2 FQNEAQ, per germline (reference sequence). The CDR3 nucleotides read TGTGCCAGCAGCTTAGCGGACAGCGATACTTTCTTT. Protein: CASSLADSDTFF.